What follows describes a single T cell receptor (beta chain). The antigen is not known. The sample originates from a study of T and B cells in COVID-19 patients. Study information: Critical illness requiring mechanical ventilation or extracorporeal membrane oxygenation affected 12 of 20 active-infection patients. Nine tenths of the roughly 20 active-infection patients had comorbidities associated with unfavorable COVID-19 outcome.

Each TRB amplification used roughly 250-550 ng of genomic DNA from blood. Study-level findings and limits: Patients with COVID-19 reportedly showed strongly skewed T cell receptor beta variable and joining gene usage. Clonality of TRB repertoires was high in active COVID-19; recovery brought above-healthy diversity and richness.

Multiplex PCR with BIOMED2 TRB-A/B primer pools amplified TRB rearrangements. One entry per CDR3 protein results from TCRdb running MiXCR on the multiplex PCR reads. This sample yields roughly 3,800 distinct CDR3 sequences, of which about 26% are seen a single time; 43% belongs to the top ten. What was sequenced was blood. This receptor was obtained from a human donor with active COVID-19. The donor label of this sample is uncertain.

CDR3 bases: TGCAGTGCTGCGGGACCTCAAACCAGGGATTCACCCCTCCACTTT. This encodes CSAAGPQTRDSPLHF. The J gene is TRBJ1-6, the V gene TRBV20-1; weak D call: TRBD1 (5 bases). CDR1 DFQATT and CDR2 SNEGSKA come from the germline V gene (reference sequence). V dropped 5 bases and J dropped 8 bases, with 19 bases sitting between them. The CDR3 length is 15 residues.